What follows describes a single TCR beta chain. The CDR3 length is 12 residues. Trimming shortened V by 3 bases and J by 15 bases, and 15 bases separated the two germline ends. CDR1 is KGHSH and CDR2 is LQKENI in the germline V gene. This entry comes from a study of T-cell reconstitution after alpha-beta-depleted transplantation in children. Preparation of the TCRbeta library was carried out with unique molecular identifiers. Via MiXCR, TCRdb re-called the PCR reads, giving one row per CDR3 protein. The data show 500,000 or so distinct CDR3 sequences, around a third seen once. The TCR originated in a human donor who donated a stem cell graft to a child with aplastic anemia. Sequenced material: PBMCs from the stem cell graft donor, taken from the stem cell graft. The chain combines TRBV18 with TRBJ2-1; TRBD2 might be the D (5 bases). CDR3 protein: CASSPDSLEVFF. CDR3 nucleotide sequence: TGTGCCAGCTCACCGGACTCCTTAGAGGTGTTCTTC.